In its sample, the clone carrying this T cell receptor (beta chain) was seen a few times. CDR3 length equals 14 residues. The V gene's germline CDR1 is SNHLY and CDR2 FYNNEI. The ends were cut back, 3 bases at V and 2 bases at J, with 10 bases in the middle. This specimen comes from a study of blood T cells in healthy people across ages. Then a second PCR, running roughly 7 to 11 cycles, was carried out with a sample-barcoded 5' primer and a J-beta primer mix. TCRdb independently ran MiXCR on the 5' RACE reads; one entry per CDR3 protein. The sample lists around 800,000 distinct CDR3 sequences, around 25% occurring once. This sample was also put to use in a study of T cells of mothers and their children. That publication notes: All extracted RNA went into cDNA synthesis, roughly 1.5 ug per 15 ul.

The rearrangement links TRBV2 to TRBJ2-5; D call uncertain. The sequencing sample was made of blood. This TCR was recovered from a boy aged 5 to 17 in good health. The CDR3 DNA reads as TGTGCCAGCAGTGAGGTACCCCAGCAAGAGACCCAGTACTTC. Residues: CASSEVPQQETQYF.